Listed below are T cell receptor beta chains from one sample, sequenced in a study of T cells in Graves' hyperthyroidism and ophthalmopathy. TCRdb re-analysed the multiplex PCR reads in MiXCR, keeping a single row per CDR3 protein. The sample has 700,000 to 850,000 distinct CDR3 sequences, just over 35% seen once. The sequenced sample was blood. The receptors shown here come from a woman in her thirties or forties with Graves' hyperthyroidism. Each CDR3 is given with its conserved first and last residue. A D gene is named only where the DNA matches it firmly. Clone sizes are given selectively: once, few, many, or a class where the clone is expanded.

d_gene | j_gene | v_gene | abundance | CDR3aa | CDR3nt
- | TRBJ2-7 | TRBV11-2 | - | CASSFDQLEQYF | TGTGCCAGCAGCTTCGACCAACTCGAGCAGTACTTC
TRBD1 | TRBJ2-6 | TRBV7-9 | - | CASSQEREGASGANVLTF | TGTGCCAGCAGCCAAGAACGCGAGGGGGCCTCTGGGGCCAACGTCCTGACTTTC
TRBD2 | TRBJ2-7 | TRBV12-3/TRBV12-4 | - | CASSLTLSGDSYEQYF | TGTGCCAGCAGTTTAACTCTTAGCGGGGACTCCTACGAGCAGTACTTC
- | TRBJ1-1 | TRBV15 | many | CATSREGGETEAFF | TGTGCCACCAGCAGAGAGGGGGGAGAGACTGAAGCTTTCTTT
- | TRBJ1-4 | TRBV10-3 | - | CASSPPQGLGEKLFF | TGTGCCAGCAGTCCCCCTCAAGGGCTGGGTGAAAAACTGTTTTTT
- | TRBJ2-7 | TRBV28 | few | CASSFPVSRQYF | TGTGCCAGCAGTTTCCCGGTTTCTCGGCAGTACTTC
TRBD2 | TRBJ2-3 | TRBV7-9 | - | CASSFEVAGGTQYF | TGTGCCAGCAGCTTCGAGGTAGCGGGAGGCACGCAGTATTTT
- | TRBJ1-4 | TRBV2 | once | CASSEPGREEKLFF | TGTGCCAGCAGTGAGCCAGGGAGGGAGGAAAAACTGTTTTTT
- | TRBJ1-2 | TRBV4-1 | few | CASSQVLAGYGYTF | TGCGCCAGCAGCCAAGTCTTAGCCGGCTATGGCTACACCTTC
TRBD2 | TRBJ2-3 | TRBV29-1 | - | CSVGLAEASTDTQYF | TGCAGCGTTGGGCTAGCGGAGGCCTCCACAGATACGCAGTATTTT
- | TRBJ1-2 | TRBV11-2 | many | CASSRPTTDGGYTF | TGTGCCAGCAGCCGTCCTACCACTGACGGGGGCTACACCTTC
- | TRBJ2-3 | TRBV24-1 | - | CATSERDFTDTQYF | TGTGCCACCAGTGAGAGGGACTTCACAGATACGCAGTATTTT
TRBD1 | TRBJ1-5 | TRBV6-5 | - | CASRTQGATQPQHF | TGTGCCAGCAGAACTCAGGGGGCAACCCAGCCCCAGCATTTT
TRBD1 | TRBJ1-2 | TRBV12-3/TRBV12-4 | many | CASSDPTGEGPGYTF | TGTGCCAGCAGCGACCCGACAGGGGAAGGCCCTGGCTACACCTTC
TRBD2 | TRBJ2-6 | TRBV4-3 | few | CASSQTWGGSSGANVLTF | TGCGCCAGCAGCCAAACGTGGGGGGGATCCTCTGGGGCCAACGTCCTGACTTTC
TRBD1 | TRBJ2-2 | TRBV7-8 | - | CASSSQTGGAF | TGTGCCAGCAGCTCACAGACAGGGGGCGCTTTT
TRBD1 | TRBJ1-5 | TRBV7-2 | few | CASSQAWDRGHAYQPQHF | TGCGCCAGCAGCCAAGCTTGGGACAGGGGGCACGCATACCAGCCCCAGCATTTT
- | TRBJ1-5 | TRBV10-3 | once | CAISERADSLYSNQPQHF | TGTGCCATCAGTGAACGCGCCGACAGTCTTTATAGCAATCAGCCCCAGCATTTT
- | TRBJ1-1 | TRBV25-1 | - | CASSGFGTEAFF | TGTGCCAGCTCGGGTTTTGGCACTGAAGCTTTCTTT
TRBD1 | TRBJ2-6 | TRBV19 | many | CASSIASQGQGANVLTF | TGTGCCAGTAGTATAGCCTCACAGGGGCAGGGGGCCAACGTCCTGACTTTC
- | TRBJ1-1 | TRBV2 | - | CASSPKPGTPWGAFF | TGTGCCAGCAGTCCAAAGCCAGGGACCCCTTGGGGAGCTTTCTTT
TRBD1 | TRBJ1-4 | TRBV7-2 | - | CASSPLQGVFEKLFF | TGTGCCAGCAGCCCCTTACAGGGGGTTTTTGAAAAACTGTTTTTT